These T cell receptor beta chains were read from a single sample in a study of a mutant IDH1 vaccine in newly diagnosed glioma. Method: immunoSEQ multiplex PCR; TCRdb's copy keeps in-frame clones and lacks some. The sample records around 120,000 clones, around four fifths being singletons. These receptors have no identified antigens. The sequenced sample was PBMCs, obtained from a glioma patient whose treatment included an IDH1 peptide vaccine. Every receptor here comes from a man aged 35-49 years with glioma. The CDR3 runs from the conserved cysteine through the conserved F or W. D genes are given only for firm matches. Not every row has a clone size; where given, it reads once, few, many or a size class.

>TRBV11-3|.|.|TRBJ1-1
CASSLAVEMNTEAFF
TGTGCCAGCAGCTTAGCGGTCGAGATGAACACTGAAGCTTTCTTT
>TRBV15|.|.|TRBJ1-6
CATSRERQARSPLHF
TGTGCCACCAGCAGAGAACGACAGGCGAGATCACCCCTCCACTTT
>TRBV19|once|.|TRBJ2-5
CASTPRAGTFQETQYF
TGTGCCAGTACTCCTAGAGCCGGGACATTCCAAGAGACCCAGTACTTC
>TRBV5-8|.|.|TRBJ1-6
CASSFQGSYNSPLHF
TGTGCCAGCAGCTTTCAGGGCTCCTATAATTCACCCCTCCACTTT
>TRBV10-3|.|.|TRBJ2-5
CAISGLPGETQYF
TGTGCCATCAGCGGACTACCCGGAGAGACCCAGTACTTC
>TRBV5-1|once|.|TRBJ2-1
CASRTGGQQRNEQFF
TGCGCCAGCAGAACCGGCGGCCAGCAACGCAATGAGCAGTTCTTC
>TRBV27|once|.|TRBJ2-7
CASSRYRGVNEQYF
TGTGCCAGCTCCCGCTACCGAGGGGTAAACGAGCAGTACTTC
>TRBV6-6|.|TRBD2|TRBJ2-3
CASSYGGLKVADTQYF
TGTGCCAGCAGTTACGGGGGACTAAAGGTAGCGGATACGCAGTATTTT
>TRBV28|few|.|TRBJ2-7
CASSLSRKSSYEQYF
TGTGCCAGCAGTTTATCTCGAAAGAGCTCCTACGAGCAGTACTTC
>TRBV7-8|few|.|TRBJ1-2
CASSVDTGGYGYTF
TGTGCCAGCTCGGTGGACACGGGGGGCTATGGCTACACCTTC
>TRBV4-3|.|.|TRBJ1-2
CASSQEVQYGYTF
TGCGCCAGCAGCCAAGAGGTACAGTATGGCTACACCTTC
>TRBV6-6|.|TRBD1|TRBJ1-5
CASKGTGNKSNQPQHF
TGTGCCAGCAAAGGGACAGGTAACAAGAGCAATCAGCCCCAGCATTTT
>TRBV5-1|once|.|TRBJ2-1
CASSLGAAYNEQFF
TGCGCCAGCAGCTTGGGCGCTGCCTACAATGAGCAGTTCTTC
>TRBV30|.|.|TRBJ2-7
CAWGREPGSYEQYF
TGTGCCTGGGGAAGGGAGCCAGGTTCCTACGAGCAGTACTTC
>TRBV6-5|.|.|TRBJ1-5
CASSYGGGSNQPQHF
TGTGCCAGCAGTTATGGGGGAGGGAGCAATCAGCCCCAGCATTTT
>TRBV5-4|.|.|TRBJ2-7
CASSLDESYEQYF
TGTGCCAGCAGCTTGGACGAGAGCTACGAGCAGTACTTC
>TRBV4-2|.|TRBD1|TRBJ2-7
CASSQEGQGDYEQYF
TGTGCCAGCAGCCAAGAGGGTCAGGGGGACTACGAGCAGTACTTC
>TRBV18|.|.|TRBJ1-3
CASSPPSGYSGNTIYF
TGTGCCAGCTCACCACCTTCGGGATATAGTGGAAACACCATATATTTT
>TRBV6-6|.|.|TRBJ2-7
CASSSTGPDSYEQYF
TGTGCCAGCAGTTCGACGGGCCCCGATTCGTACGAGCAGTACTTC
>TRBV19|.|.|TRBJ2-6
CASSIPNRAGANVLTF
TGTGCCAGTAGTATTCCCAACAGGGCTGGGGCCAACGTCCTGACTTTC
>TRBV13|.|.|TRBJ1-2
CASSFGQPINYGYTF
TGTGCCAGCAGCTTCGGACAGCCCATTAACTATGGCTACACCTTC
>TRBV7-2|.|.|TRBJ2-1
CASSLGRGHQFF
TGTGCCAGCAGCTTAGGCAGGGGCCACCAGTTCTTC
>TRBV10-1|.|TRBD1|TRBJ2-1
CASSEGTGPEQFF
TGCGCCAGCAGTGAGGGGACAGGGCCCGAGCAGTTCTTC
>TRBV9|.|.|TRBJ2-5
CASSLGSGEETQYF
TGTGCCAGCAGCCTAGGATCAGGGGAAGAGACCCAGTACTTC
>TRBV15|.|.|TRBJ1-1
CATARGTSMNTEAFF
TGTGCCACGGCGCGGGGGACCTCCATGAACACTGAAGCTTTCTTT
>TRBV5-4|few|.|TRBJ1-4
CASSLEPGDIELFF
TGTGCCAGCAGCTTGGAGCCAGGGGATATAGAACTGTTTTTT
>TRBV2|once|TRBD1|TRBJ2-3
CASRSPRDRGTDTQYF
TGTGCCAGCAGGTCTCCCCGGGACAGGGGTACAGATACGCAGTATTTT